This T cell receptor beta chain came from a study of naive and memory T cell subsets. Findings and caveats of the study: Over 90% of naive TCR sequences appeared only once after error correction, unlike memory subsets. Naive repertoires, especially CD8, held a few larger clonotypes, possibly memory cells re-expressing CD45RA. Clonotypes are single alpha or beta chains, not paired receptors. RNA-based TCR counts may shift with T cell activation and differentiation.

The V gene's germline CDR1 is SGHTA and CDR2 FQGNSA. This CDR3 comprises 14 residues. With 0 bases removed from V and 5 bases from J, the gap between germline ends came to 10 bases. Cells stained for CD3, CD4, CD8, CD45RA and CD27 were sorted into four subsets. Regarding this clonotype: Its antigen is undetermined.

An equimolar mix of two oligonucleotides served as the beta constant-region primer for TRBC1 and TRBC2. Nested alpha and beta constant-region primers with the SP2 primer drove four PCR rounds on ligated cDNA. TCRdb used MiXCR to reprocess the UMI-ligation and nested PCR reads, holding one entry per CDR3 protein. The sample consists of 150,000 or so distinct CDR3 sequences, roughly 20% of them appearing once. This receptor was obtained from a human donor in good health. The gene calls are TRBV7-2 and TRBJ2-5, with TRBD1 as a possible D gene (5 bases). Material: naive CD4+ T cells from blood. CDR3 sequence reads: CASSLAGQGETQYF. CDR3 DNA sequence: TGTGCCAGCAGCTTAGCAGGGCAGGGCGAGACCCAGTACTTC.